The sequence of this T cell receptor beta chain was determined in a study of blood T cell repertoires in COVID-19. Study at large: Spain, Italy and the United States supplied samples that represented acute and convalescent COVID-19. T cells, B-cell-depleted T cells, or PBMCs provided the cDNA or gDNA that served as material.

V gave up 3 bases and J gave up 4 bases, with 19 bases separating them. Germline values: CDR1 SGHVS, CDR2 FNYEAQ. The length of the CDR3 is 17 residues. Sequencing used immunoSEQ multiplex PCR; TCRdb keeps in-frame clones, though not all of them. Seen here are over 200,000 clones, more than 85% observed once, and the top ten hold 8.8%. Enrollees, about 18 to 89 years old, lived in approximately 25 US areas. Two negative PCRs, clearance, or symptom resolution characterized the recovered Cohort 3 donors. This sequence joins TRBV7-6 and TRBJ2-1; no firm D call. This sequence originates from a man in his forties or fifties who had recovered from COVID-19. The sample taken for sequencing was PBMCs or T cells enriched from blood (not recorded which). The CDR3 protein is CASSFTHAPPPYNEQFF. The CDR3 coding sequence is TGTGCCAGCAGCTTTACACACGCCCCTCCCCCTTACAATGAGCAGTTCTTC.